A single sample is the source of the 21 T cell receptor beta chains below, sequenced in a study of T-cell reconstitution after alpha-beta-depleted transplantation in children. TCRbeta library construction was performed incorporating unique molecular identifiers. TCRdb redid the calling of the PCR reads with MiXCR, one entry per CDR3 protein. The sample lists just under 350,000 distinct CDR3 sequences; 15% to 20% were seen once. This specimen was PBMCs, mostly from graft donor cells, taken 360 days after TCRalphabeta/CD19-depleted stem cell transplant. Receptors were obtained from a male patient aged 2-15 years who had a stem cell transplant for acute lymphoblastic leukemia, so the T cells may come from the graft donor.

The CDR3 reads CASSLAPGLAGEGTGTDTQYF. The CDR3 nucleotides read TGCGCCAGCAGCTTGGCCCCGGGACTAGCGGGAGAAGGGACTGGCACAGATACGCAGTATTTT. The chain combines TRBV5-1 with TRBJ2-3, with 14 bases matching TRBD2. This CDR3 region has 21 residues. V lost 0 bases, J lost 1 base, and 13 bases stayed unmatched. In germline, CDR1 is SGHRS, CDR2 YFSETQ.

This clonotype was observed many times. The chain links TRBV4-3 to TRBJ2-3; the D gene is possibly TRBD1 (6 bases). V shed 3 bases and J shed 5 bases, with 12 bases lying between them. There are 14 residues in the CDR3. Germline CDR1 and CDR2: LGHNA and YSLEER. CDR3 nucleotides: TGCGCCAGCAGCCAGCTTCAGGGGATAGATACGCAGTATTTT. Translating gives CASSQLQGIDTQYF.

The J gene is TRBJ2-5, the V gene TRBV4-2; TRBD2 aligns across 10 bases. CDR3 length: 16 amino acids. With 0 bases clipped from V and 4 bases from J, the junction kept 5 bases outside the gene matches. CDR1 is LGHNA and CDR2 is YNFKEQ in the germline V gene. The CDR3 region has the DNA TGTGCCAGCAGCCAAGAACAAGCGGGAGGGATAGAGACCCAGTACTTC. Amino acid sequence: CASSQEQAGGIETQYF.

This clonotype was seen at least ten times. The J gene is TRBJ2-1, the V gene TRBV7-2, with 12 nucleotides matching TRBD2. CDR3 length: 20 residues. CDR1 and CDR2 (germline): SGHTA, FQGNSA. V was pared by 0 bases and J by 5 bases, with 14 bases of the junction left unmatched. DNA for the CDR3: TGTGCCAGCAGCTTAGCAGTGTATGGGCTAGCGGGAGGGTGGGACAATGAGCAGTTCTTC. Its protein is CASSLAVYGLAGGWDNEQFF.

This clonotype was recorded only once. V gene TRBV29-1 combines with J gene TRBJ1-1; 10 bases match TRBD1. CDR3 length: 15 residues. CDR1 and CDR2 from the germline V gene are SQVTM and ANQGSEA. J lost 1 base, V lost 3 bases, and 5 bases had no gene match. As DNA, the CDR3 is TGCAGCGTTGAGGGACAGGGGACGGCGAACACTGAAGCTTTCTTT. Encoded protein: CSVEGQGTANTEAFF. Based on the CDR3 plus reference TRBV29-1 and TRBJ1-1, the full variable domain is SAVISQKPSRDICQRGTSLTIQCQVDSQVTMMFWYRQQPGQSLTLIATANQGSEATYESGFVIDKFPISRPNLTFSTLTVSNMSPEDSSIYLCSVEGQGTANTEAFFGQGTRLTVV.

This clonotype was counted between two and nine times. This rearrangement joins TRBV12-3 or TRBV12-4 to TRBJ1-5; the match to TRBD1 covers 8 bases. The CDR3 contains 14 residues. Trimming removed 7 bases from V and 2 bases from J; junction bases left unmatched: 4. CDR3 sequence: CASTGQGGNQPQHF. DNA of the CDR3: TGTGCCAGCACCGGACAGGGTGGCAATCAGCCCCAGCATTTT.

This clonotype was seen a handful of times. J is TRBJ1-1 and V is TRBV4-3, with D possibly being TRBD1 (5 bases). Between the trimmed V and J ends, which lost 0 bases and 3 bases, there was a span of 20 bases. Germline CDR1 LGHNA, CDR2 YSLEER. This CDR3 has 18 amino acids. The CDR3 is CASSQDGGAYTGDTEAFF. The DNA of the CDR3 is TGCGCCAGCAGCCAAGATGGTGGAGCTTACACGGGGGACACTGAAGCTTTCTTT.

This clonotype was seen a handful of times. V gene TRBV5-1 combines with J gene TRBJ2-3; no clear D. The CDR3 totals 13 residues. CDR1 is SGHRS, CDR2 YFSETQ, per germline. The V end was cut by 3 bases, the J end by 5 bases, with 10 bases between. CDR3 sequence (DNA): TGCGCCAGCAGCTCCTTTTTGAAAGATACGCAGTATTTT. It is translated as CASSSFLKDTQYF.

This chain uses TRBV5-1 with TRBJ2-1, with 8 bases identical to TRBD2. J lost 5 bases, V lost 9 bases, and 13 bases had no gene match. Per germline, CDR1 SGHRS and CDR2 YFSETQ. There are 15 residues in the CDR3. The CDR3 DNA reads TGCGCCACCAATCCCGGACTAGCACCGAACAATGAGCAGTTCTTC. It codes for CATNPGLAPNNEQFF.

This rearrangement joins TRBV18 to TRBJ2-5; 7 bases map to TRBD1. The germline V gene has CDR1 KGHSH and CDR2 LQKENI. The CDR3 runs 13 residues. Trimming cost V 5 bases and J 2 bases; bases outside gene matches: 2. For the CDR3, the DNA is TGTGCCAGCTCAGGGGACAGTCAAGAGACCCAGTACTTC. Translated: CASSGDSQETQYF.

This clonotype was recorded many times. V is TRBV28 and J is TRBJ2-7; D tentatively reads TRBD1 or TRBD2 (6 bases each). In germline, CDR1 is MDHEN, CDR2 SYDVKM. The CDR3 covers 14 residues. The V gene lost 9 bases and the J gene lost 2 bases, with 17 bases spanning the gap. DNA for the CDR3: TGTGCCAGTTCGGGACTGACAGGTCCCTACGAGCAGTACTTC. Amino acid sequence: CASSGLTGPYEQYF.

The chain is built from TRBV9 and TRBJ2-1; TRBD1 aligns across 8 bases. Per the germline V gene, CDR1 is SGDLS and CDR2 is YYNGEE. The CDR3 runs 16 residues. V trimming: 0 bases; J trimming: 4 bases; junction bases outside the gene matches: 6. CDR3 protein: CASSVAGGTGYNEQFF. The DNA for the CDR3 is TGTGCCAGCAGCGTAGCTGGGGGGACAGGATACAATGAGCAGTTCTTC.

Only a few counts were recorded for this clonotype. V is TRBV28 and J is TRBJ2-7, with 7 nucleotides matching TRBD1. Per germline, CDR1 MDHEN and CDR2 SYDVKM. CDR3 length equals 17 residues. J gave up 0 bases and V 8 bases, and 16 bases lay outside the gene matches. The CDR3 coding sequence is TGTGCCAGCCTGGATTGGGGTATGGACAGGAGCTCCTACGAGCAGTACTTC. It translates to CASLDWGMDRSSYEQYF.

This clonotype was seen only a few times. The V gene is TRBV6-2 or TRBV6-3, the J gene TRBJ2-7, with D maybe TRBD1 (6 bases). This CDR3 region has 13 residues. Between the trimmed V and J ends, which lost 5 bases and 2 bases, there was a span of 10 bases. CDR1 and CDR2 (germline): MNHEY, SVGEGT. This CDR3 reads CASSRGQTYEQYF. The CDR3 DNA sequence: TGTGCCAGCAGTCGTGGACAGACCTACGAGCAGTACTTC.

The rearrangement uses TRBV20-1 and TRBJ2-5; tentatively, D is TRBD2 (6 bases). The CDR3 sequence is 12 residues long. The germline CDR1 and CDR2 sequences are DFQATT and SNEGSKA (reference sequence). Trimming cost V 7 bases and J 0 bases, with 9 bases left between them. The CDR3 DNA is TGCAGTGGGGGGAGGAACCAAGAGACCCAGTACTTC. It codes for CSGGRNQETQYF.

There are a few counts of this clonotype. The rearrangement uses TRBV5-4 and TRBJ2-5, with 10 bases matching TRBD2. V was pared by 4 bases and J by 5 bases, with 8 bases of the junction left unmatched. There are 15 residues in the CDR3. Per germline, CDR1 SGHNT and CDR2 YYREEE (reference sequence). The CDR3 reads CASSPSGRARETQYF. The CDR3 region has the DNA TGTGCCAGCAGCCCCAGCGGGAGGGCCCGGGAGACCCAGTACTTC.

This clonotype was recorded at least ten times. The V and J genes are TRBV24-1 and TRBJ2-5; 10 nucleotides agree with TRBD1. Unmatched junction bases numbered 8, after V lost 3 bases and J lost 5 bases. This CDR3 is built from 16 residues. CDR1 is KGHDR, CDR2 SFDVKD, per germline. CDR3 sequence reads: CATSDAPGTGDETQYF. CDR3 nucleotides: TGTGCCACCAGTGATGCTCCCGGGACAGGGGATGAGACCCAGTACTTC.

This clonotype was counted many times. This sequence joins TRBV24-1 and TRBJ2-3; D is unclear. V lost 4 bases to trimming and J lost 1 base, with 11 bases between them. The length of the CDR3 is 15 residues. Germline loops: CDR1 KGHDR, CDR2 SFDVKD. CDR3 nucleotides: TGTGCCACCAGTGACCCCCCTGGACGCACAGATACGCAGTATTTT. It yields the protein CATSDPPGRTDTQYF.

About this clonotype itself: A read error is likely, as this CDR3 ends without the conserved phenylalanine or tryptophan. The CDR3 loop is CASSQDSAGADTQYL. The DNA for the CDR3 is TGCGCCAGCAGCCAAGATTCAGCGGGAGCAGATACGCAGTATCTT. This chain links TRBV4-3 with TRBJ2-3, with 8 nucleotides matching TRBD2. The CDR3 is 15 amino acids. V was pared by 0 bases and J by 4 bases, with 3 bases of the junction left unmatched. Germline V lookup: CDR1 LGHNA, CDR2 YSLEER.

This clonotype showed up just a few times. The chain couples TRBV20-1 to TRBJ2-3; TRBD2 might be the D (6 bases). The CDR3 consists of 16 residues. Germline V lookup: CDR1 DFQATT, CDR2 SNEGSKA (reference sequence). The V end lost 5 bases, the J end lost 0 bases, and 18 bases lay between the germline ends. CDR3 sequence reads: CSAERRDGTSTDTQYF. DNA for the CDR3: TGCAGTGCTGAACGTAGGGACGGGACTAGCACAGATACGCAGTATTTT.

In this sample, this clonotype turned up many times. The V call is TRBV5-1, the J call TRBJ2-1, with D tentatively TRBD2 (6 bases). The CDR3 spans 16 residues. The V end lost 0 bases, the J end lost 0 bases, and 10 bases lay between the germline ends. Germline CDR1 is SGHRS and CDR2 is YFSETQ. DNA of the CDR3: TGCGCCAGCAGCTTGGTTAGCGGTCTCTCCTACAATGAGCAGTTCTTC. It translates to CASSLVSGLSYNEQFF.